This TCR beta chain is from a study of response to subunit inactivated influenza vaccine (dated by TCRdb to 2017 to 2018). Background on the whole study: Deep quantitative profiling of the T cell receptor repertoire was used in the study to follow responses to a trivalent subunit inactivated influenza vaccine.

From the cysteine through the phenylalanine, the CDR3 covers 17 amino acids. Left in the record is the CDR3 DNA by itself, 51 bases read in frame from the first base. V was cut back by 6 bases and J by 1 base, leaving a gap of 21 bases between them. Paper-wide results and their limitations: The authors proposed that each seasonal influenza vaccination may bring in only a limited number of new T cells.

The method was RT-PCR. The reads were generated on an Illumina HiSeq 2500. The public sequencing data were trimmed at Q25 with fastp and processed into clonotypes with MiXCR by TCRdb, which kept only in-frame beta chains. Entries that share a CDR3 protein sequence are merged under the most common genes and DNA. The table for this sample lists hundreds of thousands of distinct CDR3 sequences; 12% of them were counted only once. About 9.4% of the sample is held by the ten biggest clonotypes. This clonotype showed up just a few times. Its recognized antigen is unknown. Per-base quality was not reported, and no clone a single base away is much larger than it.

The chain is encoded by TRBV12-3 or TRBV12-4 joined to TRBJ1-1; no D gene is confidently identified. The receptor's source is a middle-aged man who received an inactivated influenza vaccine. Donor details come from another sample of the same person, matched by shared clones. The material sequenced was PBMCs from blood, taken on the day of vaccination. The CDR3 is CASSQTPIGRGNTEAFF. The nucleotide sequence reads TGTGCCAGCAGCCAGACGCCGATTGGACGGGGGAACACTGAAGCTTTCTTT.